A selection of T cell receptor beta chains follows, all from one sample in a study of CD8 T cells in Susac syndrome. MiXCR, run by TCRdb on the immunoSEQ multiplex PCR reads, gives a single entry per CDR3 protein. Counted here are around 300,000 distinct CDR3 sequences, about nine tenths occurring once; the ten biggest clones make up around 0.2%. The sample taken for sequencing was CD8+ T cells from PBMCs. Receptor source: a human donor with multiple sclerosis. Each CDR3 is given with its conserved first and last residue. The order of the fields is J gene, D gene, clone size, V gene, CDR3 protein, CDR3 DNA. A D gene is named only where the DNA matches it firmly. Clone size appears in some rows only: once, few, many, or a class for an expanded clone.

TRBJ2-7	-	-	TRBV7-9	CASSLNPAWAGRYEQYF	TGTGCCAGCAGCTTAAACCCCGCCTGGGCGGGGAGGTACGAGCAGTACTTC
TRBJ2-1	TRBD2	-	TRBV6-4	CASSISGGAYNEQFF	TGTGCCAGCAGTATTAGCGGGGGAGCCTACAATGAGCAGTTCTTC
TRBJ2-5	-	once	TRBV7-7	CASSLLLSSGETQYF	TGTGCTAGCAGCTTACTTCTGTCTAGTGGAGAGACCCAGTACTTC
TRBJ2-3	-	-	TRBV20-1	CSARVLAATDTQYF	TGCAGTGCTAGAGTACTAGCAGCGACAGATACGCAGTATTTT
TRBJ2-3	TRBD2	-	TRBV6-4	CASSELAGGADTQYF	TGTGCCAGCAGTGAACTAGCGGGAGGCGCAGATACGCAGTATTTT
TRBJ2-1	-	-	TRBV27	CASSSVNSYNEQFF	TGTGCCAGCAGTTCAGTGAATTCCTACAATGAGCAGTTCTTC
TRBJ1-1	-	-	TRBV7-6	CASSRRPNTEAFF	TGTGCCAGCAGCCGGAGGCCGAACACTGAAGCTTTCTTT
TRBJ2-3	-	-	TRBV18	CASSAGTDTQYF	TGTGCCAGCTCAGCAGGCACAGATACGCAGTATTTT
TRBJ1-2	-	-	TRBV7-9	CASSLGPRPNYGYTF	TGTGCCAGCAGCTTGGGCCCTCGGCCTAACTATGGCTACACCTTC
TRBJ2-1	-	once	TRBV28	CASSLGQVSSYEQFF	TGTGCCAGCAGTTTAGGTCAGGTATCATCATATGAGCAGTTCTTC
TRBJ2-3	TRBD2	-	TRBV7-3	CASPKVGLAGVNSTDTQYF	TGTGCCAGCCCCAAAGTCGGGCTAGCGGGAGTGAATTCCACAGATACGCAGTATTTT
TRBJ2-3	TRBD2	-	TRBV10-3	CAISLAGGSFSTDTQYF	TGTGCCATCAGTCTAGCGGGAGGCTCCTTTAGCACAGATACGCAGTATTTT
TRBJ2-5	-	-	TRBV18	CASSPADSQETQYF	TGTGCCAGCTCACCTGCGGACAGTCAAGAGACCCAGTACTTC
TRBJ2-7	TRBD1	-	TRBV6-2/TRBV6-3	CASSYSGDSSYEQYF	TGTGCCAGCAGTTACTCGGGGGACAGCTCCTACGAGCAGTACTTC
TRBJ2-1	TRBD2	-	TRBV7-8	CASSTGLAGTYNEQFF	TGTGCCAGCAGCACTGGACTAGCGGGGACCTACAATGAGCAGTTCTTC
TRBJ2-7	TRBD1	-	TRBV20-1	CSARDRGNEQYF	TGCAGTGCTAGGGACAGGGGTAACGAGCAGTACTTC
TRBJ2-5	-	-	TRBV11-2	CASSLDPGAGETQYF	TGTGCCAGCAGCTTAGACCCGGGGGCAGGAGAGACCCAGTACTTC
TRBJ2-5	-	-	TRBV9	CASSVGGVGAETQYF	TGTGCCAGCAGTGTAGGGGGAGTAGGGGCGGAGACCCAGTACTTC
TRBJ1-1	-	-	TRBV4-3	CASSQDWFLDGYRAFF	TGCGCCAGCAGCCAAGATTGGTTCCTTGATGGATACCGGGCTTTCTTT
TRBJ1-4	-	-	TRBV6-2/TRBV6-3	CASSSWESTNSEKLFF	TGTGCCAGCAGTTCCTGGGAGTCAACCAACTCCGAAAAACTGTTTTTT
TRBJ1-3	TRBD1	-	TRBV15	CATLSPGGITIYF	TGTGCCACCCTCAGTCCAGGGGGCATCACCATATATTTT
TRBJ2-7	TRBD2	-	TRBV19	CASSTQRDSQSGQYF	TGTGCCAGTAGTACCCAGCGGGACTCTCAAAGCGGGCAGTACTTC
TRBJ2-7	TRBD2	-	TRBV25-1	CASSELSGRHSYEQYF	TGTGCCAGCAGTGAATTGAGCGGGAGGCACTCCTACGAGCAGTACTTC
TRBJ2-5	-	-	TRBV12-3/TRBV12-4	CASRHHTRGETQYF	TGTGCCAGCAGACACCACACTAGAGGAGAGACCCAGTACTTC
TRBJ2-5	-	-	TRBV28	CASSKGPGRTGETQYF	TGTGCCAGCAGTAAAGGCCCAGGGAGGACCGGAGAGACCCAGTACTTC
TRBJ2-7	TRBD2	-	TRBV29-1	CSVEAPPGLAGAYEQYF	TGCAGCGTTGAGGCCCCCCCGGGACTAGCGGGAGCCTACGAGCAGTACTTC
TRBJ1-2	-	-	TRBV5-5	CASSLDDLNYGYTF	TGTGCCAGCAGCTTGGATGACCTTAACTATGGCTACACCTTC